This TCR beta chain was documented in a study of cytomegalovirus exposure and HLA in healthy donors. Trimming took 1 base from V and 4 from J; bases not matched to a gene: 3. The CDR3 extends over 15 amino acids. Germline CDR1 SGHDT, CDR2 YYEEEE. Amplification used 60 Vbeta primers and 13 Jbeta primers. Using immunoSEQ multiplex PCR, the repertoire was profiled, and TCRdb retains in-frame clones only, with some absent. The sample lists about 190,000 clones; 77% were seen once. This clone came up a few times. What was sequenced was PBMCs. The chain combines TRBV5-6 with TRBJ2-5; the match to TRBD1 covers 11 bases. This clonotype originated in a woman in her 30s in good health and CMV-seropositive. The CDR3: CASSLRGQGAETQYF. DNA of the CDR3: TGTGCCAGCAGCTTGCGCGGACAGGGGGCAGAGACCCAGTACTTC.